Listed here are 10 T cell receptor beta chains from one sample, sequenced in a study of PD-1 blockade in classical Hodgkin lymphoma. No patient escaped relapse after autologous stem cell transplantation, and brentuximab vedotin exposure varied. Profiled with immunoSEQ multiplex PCR; TCRdb holds only in-frame clones, not every one. The sample has more than 40,000 clones, 65% to 85% seen once. The sample consisted of peripheral blood mononuclear cells (PBMCs), taken before the second cycle of nivolumab. These receptors were obtained from a human donor with classical Hodgkin lymphoma.

J is TRBJ1-5 and V is TRBV30; possibly TRBD1 for D (5 bases). The CDR3 covers 15 residues. Germline CDR1 and CDR2: GTSNPN and SVGIG (reference sequence). V lost 3 bases to trimming and J lost 4 bases, with 16 bases between them. Written as DNA, the CDR3 is TGTGCCTGGAGGCAGCGGGGCCTTGGGAATCAGCCCCAGCATTTT. It translates to CAWRQRGLGNQPQHF.

The rearrangement uses TRBV5-4 and TRBJ2-1; D ambiguous. Germline V gene lookup returns CDR1 SGHNT and CDR2 YYREEE (reference sequence). The CDR3 is 15 residues long. Trimming removed 0 bases at V and 4 bases at J, with 11 bases between. The CDR3, as DNA: TGTGCCAGCAGCTTGGTTAGTGGAGTATACAATGAGCAGTTCTTC. This sequence encodes CASSLVSGVYNEQFF.

This clone turned up a few times. The V call is TRBV5-6, the J call TRBJ1-2, with 9 bases aligning to TRBD1. Germline values: CDR1 SGHDT, CDR2 YYEEEE. V shed 4 bases and J 3 bases; nucleotides not matched to a gene: 10. The CDR3 sequence is 16 residues long. CDR3: CASSVMKGTGYYGYTF. CDR3 bases: TGTGCCAGCAGCGTTATGAAGGGGACAGGGTACTATGGCTACACCTTC.

The V call is TRBV18, the J call TRBJ1-5; a weak D match, TRBD1 (5 bases). The CDR3 spans 13 residues. Trimming removed 5 bases from V and 8 bases from J, with 13 bases in between. Germline assignment: CDR1 KGHSH and CDR2 LQKENI. The CDR3 loop reads CASSSWGREPQHF. The CDR3 coding sequence is TGTGCCAGCTCAAGCTGGGGGAGAGAGCCCCAGCATTTT. The full variable domain, its missing parts supplied by reference TRBV18 and TRBJ1-5, is NAGVMQNPRHLVRRRGQEARLRCSPMKGHSHVYWYRQLPEEGLKFMVYLQKENIIDESGMPKERFSAEFPKEGPSILRIQQVVRGDSAAYFCASSSWGREPQHFGDGTRLSIL.

The chain links TRBV5-1 to TRBJ2-1; the match to TRBD1 covers 9 bases. Germline-derived CDR1 and CDR2 are SGHRS and YFSETQ. V dropped 5 bases and J dropped 2; count of bases not matched to a gene: 8. The CDR3 runs to 16 residues. CDR3 sequence reads: CASSSTGTGTYNEQFF. The DNA for the CDR3 is TGCGCCAGCAGTTCCACCGGGACAGGGACCTACAATGAGCAGTTCTTC.

The J gene is TRBJ1-2, the V gene TRBV6-5, with TRBD1 matching over 11 bases. J was trimmed by 7 bases and V by 2 bases; bases with no gene match: 3. Germline CDR1 is MNHEY and CDR2 is SVGAGI. This CDR3 is 14 amino acids long. The CDR3 is CASSYQGQGGGYTF. DNA for the CDR3: TGTGCCAGCAGTTACCAGGGACAGGGGGGTGGCTACACCTTC.

This clone was detected only a few times. The chain couples TRBV5-5 to TRBJ2-5; D might be TRBD2 (5 bases). V dropped 4 bases and J dropped 5 bases, with 15 bases sitting between them. Germline V lookup: CDR1 SGHKS, CDR2 YYEKEE (reference sequence). This CDR3 has 14 residues. Here the CDR3 reads CASSPTSRGETQYF. Here the CDR3 DNA reads TGTGCCAGCAGCCCGACGAGCCGCGGGGAGACCCAGTACTTC.

The chain couples TRBV4-3 to TRBJ2-1; D is ambiguous. The germline gives CDR1 LGHNA, CDR2 YSLEER. Trimming removed 0 bases at V and 0 bases at J, with 12 bases between. CDR3 length: 17 residues. The CDR3 protein is CASSQDRFGNSYNEQFF. CDR3 DNA: TGCGCCAGCAGCCAAGATCGATTCGGTAACTCCTACAATGAGCAGTTCTTC.

This chain connects TRBV6-1 to TRBJ2-7; weak D call: TRBD1 (5 bases). V lost 0 bases and J lost 5, with 11 bases in between. This CDR3 has 14 residues. CDR1 is MNHNS, CDR2 SASEGT, per germline. Here the CDR3 reads CASSEAAGFDEQYF. In DNA, the CDR3 is TGTGCCAGCAGTGAAGCGGCAGGGTTTGACGAGCAGTACTTC.

The CDR3 reads CASSLGGSSYNEQFF. CDR3 in DNA: TGTGCCAGCAGCTTAGGGGGGAGCTCCTACAATGAGCAGTTCTTC. This chain joins TRBV11-1 and TRBJ2-1, with D perhaps being TRBD1 or TRBD2 (5 bases each). This CDR3 comprises 15 residues. The germline CDR1 and CDR2 sequences are SGHAT and FQDESV (reference sequence). Trimming stripped 1 base from V and 0 bases from J, with 7 bases between.